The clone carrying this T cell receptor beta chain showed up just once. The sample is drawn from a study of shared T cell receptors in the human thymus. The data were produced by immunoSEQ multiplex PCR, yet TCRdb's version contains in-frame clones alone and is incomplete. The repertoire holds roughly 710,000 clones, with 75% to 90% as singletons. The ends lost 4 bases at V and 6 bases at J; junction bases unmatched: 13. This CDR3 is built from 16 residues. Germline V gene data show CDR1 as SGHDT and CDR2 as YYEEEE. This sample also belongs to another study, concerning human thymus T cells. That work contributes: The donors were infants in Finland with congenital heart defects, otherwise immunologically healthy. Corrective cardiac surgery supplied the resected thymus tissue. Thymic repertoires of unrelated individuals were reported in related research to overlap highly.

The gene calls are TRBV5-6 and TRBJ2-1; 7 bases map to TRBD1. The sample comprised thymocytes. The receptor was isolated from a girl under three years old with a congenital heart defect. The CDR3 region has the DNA TGTGCCAGCAGCCCGATAAGGGGGCATGGGTGCAATGAGCAGTTCTTC. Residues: CASSPIRGHGCNEQFF.